These 25 T cell receptor beta chains were all obtained from the same sample, sequenced in a study of blood T cell repertoires in COVID-19. Libraries were prepared by immunoSEQ multiplex PCR; TCRdb keeps only in-frame clonotypes and omits some of them. This sample has 250,000 to 400,000 clones, with around 87% found just once. Sequencing was carried out using peripheral blood. The receptors were sampled from a man aged 50-60 years with active or convalescent COVID-19.

The CDR3 nucleotides are TGTGCCAGCTCACCACCCACAGGGTGGGACTATGGCTACACCTTC. Translated: CASSPPTGWDYGYTF. V usage is TRBV18 and J usage is TRBJ1-2, with D possibly matching TRBD1 (6 bases). Looked up from germline, CDR1 is KGHSH and CDR2 is LQKENI. Between the trimmed V and J ends, which lost 0 bases and 3 bases, there was a span of 11 bases. This CDR3 comprises 15 residues.

V gene TRBV5-8 combines with J gene TRBJ1-5; tentative D call: TRBD1 (6 bases). V was pared by 5 bases and J by 7 bases, with 22 bases between. The CDR3 runs 16 residues. The V gene's germline CDR1 is SGHTS and CDR2 YDEGEE. This CDR3 is CASRPTGSGDGQPQHF. Written as DNA, the CDR3 is TGTGCCAGCAGACCAACAGGGAGCGGGGATGGCCAGCCCCAGCATTTT.

The rearrangement links TRBV2 to TRBJ2-3, with a weak D call TRBD2 (6 bases). The ends were cut back, 4 bases at V and 4 bases at J, with 24 bases in the middle. There are 18 residues in the CDR3. Per germline, CDR1 SNHLY and CDR2 FYNNEI. CDR3 in DNA: TGTGCCAGCAGTGTACGCCGGCGGGACCGAGGAGTAGCAGATACGCAGTATTTT. Its protein product is CASSVRRRDRGVADTQYF.

The gene calls are TRBV24-1 and TRBJ2-5; 7 bases map to TRBD1. Looked up from germline, CDR1 is KGHDR and CDR2 is SFDVKD. This CDR3 spans 15 amino acids. The V gene end was trimmed by 3 bases and the J gene end by 5 bases; junction bases not matched to a gene: 8. The DNA for the CDR3 is TGTGCCACCAGTGATCCGAGGACAGGCCTCGAGACCCAGTACTTC. Protein: CATSDPRTGLETQYF.

The chain links TRBV7-9 to TRBJ2-1, with TRBD1 matching 7 bases. V shed 1 base and J 5 bases; nucleotides not matched to a gene: 5. Germline values: CDR1 SEHNR, CDR2 FQNEAQ (reference sequence). The CDR3 is 15 residues long. The CDR3 protein is CASSLGGDSHNEQFF. CDR3 DNA sequence: TGTGCCAGCAGCTTAGGTGGGGACAGTCACAATGAGCAGTTCTTC. Full variable domain (remainder filled in from reference TRBV7-9 and TRBJ2-1): DTGVSQNPRHKITKRGQNVTFRCDPISEHNRLYWYRQTLGQGPEFLTYFQNEAQLEKSRLLSDRFSAERPKGSFSTLEIQRTEQGDSAMYLCASSLGGDSHNEQFFGPGTRLTVL.

J is TRBJ1-5 and V is TRBV7-2; D remains unclear. Trimming pared 3 bases from V and 2 bases from J, leaving 5 bases between. This CDR3 spans 13 amino acids. The germline V gene has CDR1 SGHTA and CDR2 FQGNSA. CDR3 sequence: CASSFQGNQPQHF. CDR3 bases: TGTGCCAGCAGCTTCCAGGGCAATCAGCCCCAGCATTTT.

The V call is TRBV6-5, the J call TRBJ1-4; weak D call: TRBD1 (5 bases). The CDR3 consists of 13 residues. The V gene's germline CDR1 is MNHEY and CDR2 SVGAGI. The V end lost 6 bases, the J end lost 7 bases, and 12 bases lay between the germline ends. The CDR3 sequence is CASRFGGGEKLFF. The CDR3 DNA sequence: TGTGCCAGCAGGTTCGGGGGTGGTGAAAAACTGTTTTTT.

V and J are TRBV28 and TRBJ1-1; TRBD1 is a possible D gene (6 bases). V lost 8 bases to trimming and J lost 0 bases, with 10 bases between them. Germline lookup yields CDR1 MDHEN and CDR2 SYDVKM. CDR3 size: 13 residues. The CDR3 reads CASGWTVNTEAFF. The CDR3 DNA reads as TGTGCCAGCGGTTGGACAGTGAACACTGAAGCTTTCTTT.

This chain connects TRBV11-3 to TRBJ2-3; perhaps TRBD1 as D (5 bases). V shed 6 bases and J shed 3 bases, with 10 bases lying between them. The CDR3 consists of 13 residues. Germline V gene data show CDR1 as SGHNT and CDR2 as YENEEA. In nucleotides, the CDR3 is TGTGCCAGCAGTTCTACAGGTACAGATACGCAGTATTTT. Its protein is CASSSTGTDTQYF. Using reference TRBV11-3 and TRBJ2-3 for the parts outside the CDR3, the full variable domain is EAGVVQSPRYKIIEKKQPVAFWCNPISGHNTLYWYLQNLGQGPELLIRYENEEAVDDSQLPKDRFSAERLKGVDSTLKIQPAELGDSAVYLCASSSTGTDTQYFGPGTRLTVL.

This clone has only a few counts. The V gene is TRBV10-3, the J gene TRBJ2-2; D remains ambiguous. Germline V gives CDR1 ENHRY, CDR2 SYGVKD. V lost 6 bases, J lost 0 bases, and 11 bases lay in between. CDR3 size: 15 residues. This chain's CDR3 is CAISPAPANTGELFF. The CDR3 region has the DNA TGTGCCATCAGCCCCGCACCAGCGAACACCGGGGAGCTGTTTTTT.

The chain joins TRBV5-1 to TRBJ2-1; a possible D gene is TRBD2 (5 bases). Germline loops: CDR1 SGHRS, CDR2 YFSETQ. Trimming stripped 5 bases from V and 7 bases from J, with 13 bases between. The CDR3 has 13 amino acids. DNA of the CDR3: TGCGCCAGCAGGCTGAGGGATGATAATGAGCAGTTCTTC. The encoded protein is CASRLRDDNEQFF.

Only one count was recorded for this clone. The genes are TRBV7-3 and TRBJ1-6; 7 bases are a match to TRBD1. V dropped 8 bases and J dropped 9; count of bases not matched to a gene: 7. This CDR3 has 13 amino acids. The V gene's germline CDR1 is SGHTA and CDR2 FQGTGA. The CDR3 nucleotides read TGTGCCAGCGGAGGGGGCGCAGGTTCACCCCTCCACTTT. Protein sequence: CASGGGAGSPLHF.

The V gene is TRBV3-1 (or the pseudogene TRBV3-2), the J gene TRBJ2-7; weak D call: TRBD1 (5 bases). V lost 1 base to trimming and J lost 6 bases, with 13 bases between them. There are 14 residues in the CDR3. The germline V gene has CDR1 LGHDT and CDR2 YNNKEL (reference sequence). The CDR3 bases are TGTGCCAGCAGCCAAGTCCAGGGTTGGTCCGAGCAGTACTTC. Amino acid sequence: CASSQVQGWSEQYF.

J is TRBJ2-7 and V is TRBV7-8; 8 positions match TRBD1. The junction had 11 bases not matched to a gene; V was cut back by 5 bases and J by 2 bases. The germline gives CDR1 SGHVS, CDR2 FQNEAQ. The CDR3 sequence is 16 residues long. CDR3 coding DNA: TGTGCCAGCAGCAAGGCCGGCAGGGGGCTTCCCTACGAGCAGTACTTC. Translating it yields CASSKAGRGLPYEQYF.

The gene calls are TRBV7-9 and TRBJ1-6, with 7 bases aligning to TRBD1. The V gene end was trimmed by 4 bases and the J gene end by 6 bases; junction bases not matched to a gene: 6. This CDR3 region has 15 residues. Germline V lookup: CDR1 SEHNR, CDR2 FQNEAQ (reference sequence). The DNA for the CDR3 is TGTGCCAGCAGCTCTGAGACAGGGCTTAATTCACCCCTCCACTTT. It yields the protein CASSSETGLNSPLHF.

The CDR3 nucleotides are TGCGCCAGCAGCCAAGATTTCCCGAACAGCGGGAGGGCCTACGAGCAGTACTTC. It translates to CASSQDFPNSGRAYEQYF. The chain employs TRBV4-1 and TRBJ2-7, with TRBD2 identical over 10 bases. J was trimmed by 2 bases and V by 0 bases; bases with no gene match: 10. CDR1 is MGHRA, CDR2 YSYEKL, per germline. CDR3 size: 18 residues.

The V and J genes are TRBV2 and TRBJ2-1; tentative D call: TRBD2 (6 bases). V gave up 4 bases and J gave up 3 bases, with 19 bases separating them. CDR3 length: 17 amino acids. Germline lookup yields CDR1 SNHLY and CDR2 FYNNEI. For the CDR3, the DNA is TGTGCCAGCAGTGTAAGGAGGGCAGGGCATAGCTACAATGAGCAGTTCTTC. Protein sequence: CASSVRRAGHSYNEQFF.

This chain links TRBV27 with TRBJ2-1; 12 nucleotides agree with TRBD2. The CDR3 totals 16 residues. Looked up from germline, CDR1 is MNHEY and CDR2 is SMNVEV (reference sequence). With V trimmed by 7 bases and J by 7 bases, 11 bases remained unmatched. The DNA of the CDR3 is TGTGCCAGCATCCATCTAGCGGGAGGGCCGGGAAATGAGCAGTTCTTC. Translation: CASIHLAGGPGNEQFF.

This chain's CDR3 is CASIPPGGINEQYF. DNA for the CDR3: TGTGCCAGCATCCCCCCCGGAGGGATCAACGAGCAGTACTTC. The V gene is TRBV7-8, the J gene TRBJ2-7, with D maybe TRBD2 (6 bases). Trimming pared 7 bases from V and 5 bases from J, leaving 18 bases between. This CDR3 has 14 amino acids. The germline CDR1 and CDR2 sequences are SGHVS and FQNEAQ.

The V gene is TRBV13, the J gene TRBJ1-3, with D tentatively TRBD1 (6 bases). The germline gives CDR1 PRHDT, CDR2 FYEKMQ (reference sequence). This CDR3 region has 15 residues. V lost 9 bases and J lost 0, with 15 bases in between. CDR3 nucleotide sequence: TGTGCCAGTGCCACAGGGTTAAGCTCTGGAAACACCATATATTTT. This translates into CASATGLSSGNTIYF.

V gene TRBV3-1 (or the pseudogene TRBV3-2) combines with J gene TRBJ2-7; tentatively, D is TRBD1 (6 bases). The V and J ends lost 4 bases and 5 bases respectively, with 9 bases between them. CDR3 size: 12 residues. Looked up from germline, CDR1 is LGHDT and CDR2 is YNNKEL (reference sequence). CDR3 in amino acids: CASSRTVHEQYF. In DNA, the CDR3 is TGTGCCAGCAGCCGGACAGTCCACGAGCAGTACTTC.

The chain is built from TRBV7-3 and TRBJ2-3, with 9 bases fitting TRBD1. The V gene end was trimmed by 5 bases and the J gene end by 3 bases; junction bases not matched to a gene: 12. CDR3 size: 17 residues. Germline loops: CDR1 SGHTA, CDR2 FQGTGA. The CDR3 nucleotides read TGTGCCAGCAGCGGGGTAAAACAGGGGGCAAGGACAGATACGCAGTATTTT. Its translation: CASSGVKQGARTDTQYF.

The V call is TRBV5-1, the J call TRBJ2-7; D might be TRBD1 (5 bases). The V end was cut by 2 bases, the J end by 2 bases, with 8 bases between. CDR1 and CDR2 from the germline V gene are SGHRS and YFSETQ. This CDR3 comprises 13 residues. The CDR3 bases are TGCGCCAGCAGCTTCGCAGGGCCCTACGAGCAGTACTTC. It translates to CASSFAGPYEQYF.

CDR3 sequence: CASSSILGQGVNGYTF. Written as DNA, the CDR3 is TGTGCCAGCAGTTCAATACTCGGACAGGGTGTGAATGGCTACACCTTC. The genes are TRBV6-2 or TRBV6-3 and TRBJ1-2; 8 bases agree with TRBD1. V was pared by 4 bases and J by 6 bases, with 13 bases of the junction left unmatched. The length of the CDR3 is 16 residues. Per the germline V gene, CDR1 is MNHEY and CDR2 is SVGEGT.

The CDR3 here is CASSEYRWEGIREAFF. For the CDR3, the DNA is TGTGCCAGCAGTGAATATAGGTGGGAGGGGATCCGTGAAGCTTTCTTT. The chain has TRBV25-1 and TRBJ1-1, with D perhaps matching TRBD1 (5 bases). This CDR3 has 16 residues. Per the germline V gene, CDR1 is MGHDK and CDR2 is SYGVNS. V shed 0 bases and J shed 7 bases, with 18 bases lying between them.